This TCR beta chain was documented in a study of T cell repertoires in ileal Crohn's disease. This clone has just one count. As to time point: proximal margin of the surgical specimen (macroscopically non-inflamed). This CDR3 region has 14 residues. Trimming left V 0 bases short and J 4 bases short, with 9 bases between. The germline V gene has CDR1 SNHLY and CDR2 FYNNEI. Clones were sequenced by immunoSEQ multiplex PCR, and TCRdb holds only the in-frame ones, with some missing. Of under 7,500 clones detected, roughly 80% appear once; the ten largest clones hold under 35%. The source material was ileal tissue. V and J are TRBV2 and TRBJ1-2; no reliable D call. The receptor's source is an adult with Crohn's disease. The CDR3: CASSEARGFYGYTF. CDR3 DNA: TGTGCCAGCAGTGAAGCCCGGGGATTCTATGGCTACACCTTC.